The 29 T cell receptor beta chains given below trace back to one sample, sequenced in a study of T cell repertoires in cytomegalovirus infection. From the reads, TCRdb called clonotypes with MiXCR, one entry per CDR3 protein. The sample shows fewer than 700,000 distinct CDR3 sequences, roughly 24% of them seen only once. Input material: CD8+ T cells from PBMCs. All receptors come from a human donor in good health (CMV status not recorded). Some clones in this sample may be carry-over from other donors' samples.

As for this clonotype: The junction and the germline gene differ at one end; a read error may be behind it. The gene calls are TRBV7-6 and TRBJ2-3; a weak D match, TRBD2 (6 bases). Germline CDR1 and CDR2: SGHVS and FNYEAQ. This CDR3 contains 17 residues. Here the CDR3 DNA reads TGTGCTAGCAGTCTTCCCGCGGGACCCCAGGAAGCAGATACGCAGTATTTT. Amino acids: CASSLPAGPQEADTQYF.

The chain is built from TRBV28 and TRBJ1-5; no clear D gene. The CDR3 is 15 amino acids. The V gene's germline CDR1 is MDHEN and CDR2 SYDVKM. Deletions cut 10 bases from V and 4 bases from J, with 20 bases between. DNA of the CDR3: TGTGCCACCACCGCATCCTGGGTTAGTAATCAGCCCCAGCATTTT. Translated: CATTASWVSNQPQHF.

This clonotype was seen more than once but under ten times. The chain recombines TRBV7-9 with TRBJ1-3, with a tentative D call TRBD1 (5 bases). The CDR3 contains 17 residues. V was shortened by 3 bases and J by 0 bases, with 15 bases between the two germline ends. Germline CDR1 and CDR2: SEHNR and FQNEAQ (reference sequence). CDR3 sequence: CASSFPKTGASGNTIYF. The CDR3 DNA reads TGTGCCAGCAGCTTCCCGAAGACCGGGGCCTCTGGAAACACCATATATTTT.

This clonotype came up many times. This sequence joins TRBV11-2 and TRBJ2-1; D might be TRBD2 (5 bases). This CDR3 is built from 15 residues. Between the trimmed V and J ends, which lost 3 bases and 5 bases, there was a span of 14 bases. Germline-derived CDR1 and CDR2 are SGHAT and FQNNGV. The CDR3 spells CASSFGRNGNNEQFF. CDR3 DNA sequence: TGTGCCAGCAGCTTCGGAAGAAACGGGAACAATGAGCAGTTCTTC.

Concerning this clonotype: This CDR3 fails to terminate in the conserved phenylalanine or tryptophan, so it likely reflects a read error. The genes are TRBV7-9 and TRBJ1-1, with D unresolved. CDR3 length: 15 residues. Trimming took 5 bases from V and 5 from J, leaving 18 bases between them. Germline loops: CDR1 SEHNR, CDR2 FQNEAQ (reference sequence). The chain's CDR3 is CASSLDLAVGTEAFL. The DNA of the CDR3 is TGTGCCAGCAGCCTAGATTTGGCCGTGGGGACTGAAGCTTTCCTT.

The genes are TRBV7-3 and TRBJ2-2; unclear D gene. Trimming took 4 bases from V and 6 from J, leaving 9 bases between them. Germline V gene data show CDR1 as SGHTA and CDR2 as FQGTGA. The CDR3 extends over 13 amino acids. CDR3 sequence: CASSSLWAGELFF. In DNA form, the CDR3 reads TGTGCCAGCAGCTCCCTTTGGGCCGGGGAGCTGTTTTTT.

The rearrangement links TRBV29-1 to TRBJ1-2, with no clear D. Germline CDR1 is SQVTM and CDR2 is ANQGSEA. The CDR3 is 14 amino acids. V was shortened by 5 bases and J by 3 bases, with 16 bases between the two germline ends. CDR3 in amino acids: CSVTPASQDYGYTF. The CDR3 DNA reads as TGCAGCGTTACCCCAGCCTCCCAGGACTATGGCTACACCTTC.

This clonotype was counted at least ten times. The chain uses TRBV27 and TRBJ2-1; D call uncertain. Germline CDR1 MNHEY, CDR2 SMNVEV (reference sequence). V dropped 3 bases and J dropped 5 bases, with 8 bases sitting between them. The CDR3 runs to 13 residues. The CDR3 reads CASSFLTDNEQFF. CDR3 nucleotides: TGTGCCAGCAGTTTTCTCACGGACAATGAGCAGTTCTTC.

This clonotype was counted a few times. The CDR3 region has the DNA TGCAGCGTTGTGAGCTATGAGCAGTTCTTC. Protein product: CSVVSYEQFF. V usage is TRBV29-1 and J usage is TRBJ2-1, with unresolved D. The CDR3 totals 10 residues. The V gene lost 4 bases and the J gene lost 8 bases, with 6 bases spanning the gap. Per germline, CDR1 SQVTM and CDR2 ANQGSEA.

Here the CDR3 DNA reads TGTGCCAGCAGCTTTTCAGGGAGCCCCCATGAGCAGTTCTTC. Amino acid sequence: CASSFSGSPHEQFF. The J gene is TRBJ2-1, the V gene TRBV7-6; the D gene could be TRBD1 or TRBD2 (5 bases each). V lost 3 bases and J lost 8, with 14 bases in between. CDR3 length: 14 residues. Germline V gives CDR1 SGHVS, CDR2 FNYEAQ.

CDR3 in amino acids: CASSLAQGVEQYV. The DNA for the CDR3 is TGTGCCAGCAGCTTAGCTCAGGGCGTCGAGCAGTACGTC. This sequence joins TRBV7-6 and TRBJ2-7; TRBD1 might be the D (5 bases). Looked up from germline, CDR1 is SGHVS and CDR2 is FNYEAQ. The CDR3 runs to 13 residues. Trimming cost V 0 bases and J 6 bases, with 9 bases left between them.

This clonotype was observed at least ten times. J is TRBJ1-2 and V is TRBV7-9; D remains unclear. CDR3 length equals 13 residues. CDR1 and CDR2 (germline): SEHNR, FQNEAQ (reference sequence). V was pared by 5 bases and J by 4 bases, with 11 bases between. The CDR3 nucleotides are TGTGCCAGCAGCGAGGGTAACGTCTATGGCTACACCTTC. Translation gives CASSEGNVYGYTF.

In DNA, the CDR3 is TGTGCCAGCAGTGAAGGTATTCAGGGGGCGGTCGGAGCTTTCTTT. Translating it yields CASSEGIQGAVGAFF. The genes are TRBV6-1 and TRBJ1-1; TRBD1 aligns across 8 bases. With V trimmed by 1 base and J by 10 bases, 11 bases remained unmatched. CDR1 is MNHNS and CDR2 is SASEGT in the germline V gene. The CDR3 is made up of 15 amino acids.

V gene TRBV29-1 combines with J gene TRBJ2-5; 7 positions agree with TRBD1. The CDR3 covers 14 residues. J was trimmed by 1 base and V by 2 bases; bases with no gene match: 4. Germline CDR1 SQVTM, CDR2 ANQGSEA. For the CDR3, the DNA is TGCAGCGTTGAATGGGGACAGATCCAAGAGACCCAGTACTTC. Residues: CSVEWGQIQETQYF.

There are a few counts of this clonotype. This chain links TRBV20-1 with TRBJ2-1; 9 positions agree with TRBD1. Germline V lookup: CDR1 DFQATT, CDR2 SNEGSKA (reference sequence). The CDR3 is 14 residues long. V dropped 3 bases and J dropped 10; count of bases not matched to a gene: 10. CDR3 sequence (DNA): TGCAGTGCTAGGCTTAAGGGACAGGGAGTAGAGCAGTTCTTC. Residues: CSARLKGQGVEQFF.

The chain uses TRBV29-1 and TRBJ2-5; tentatively, D is TRBD2 (6 bases). The germline gives CDR1 SQVTM, CDR2 ANQGSEA. The V and J ends lost 6 bases and 4 bases respectively, with 12 bases between them. The CDR3 contains 12 residues. The CDR3 spells CSVRARGETQYF. As DNA, the CDR3 is TGCAGCGTCAGAGCGCGGGGAGAGACCCAGTACTTC. The whole variable domain, filled in from reference TRBV29-1 and TRBJ2-5, reads SAVISQKPSRDICQRGTSLTIQCQVDSQVTMMFWYRQQPGQSLTLIATANQGSEATYESGFVIDKFPISRPNLTFSTLTVSNMSPEDSSIYLCSVRARGETQYFGPGTRLLVL.

V is TRBV19 and J is TRBJ2-4, with TRBD2 matching 9 bases. The V segment lost 10 bases and the J segment 0 bases; nucleotides outside the gene matches: 7. The CDR3 totals 15 residues. CDR1 is LNHDA and CDR2 is SQIVND in the germline V gene (reference sequence). The chain's CDR3 is CATGTSLQAKNIQYF. The CDR3 DNA sequence: TGTGCCACCGGGACTAGCCTTCAAGCCAAAAACATTCAGTACTTC. Full variable domain (rest looked up from reference TRBV19 and TRBJ2-4): DGGITQSPKYLFRKEGQNVTLSCEQNLNHDAMYWYRQDPGQGLRLIYYSQIVNDFQKGDIAEGYSVSREKKESFPLTVTSAQKNPTAFYLCATGTSLQAKNIQYFGAGTRLSVL.

The table lists this clonotype with many counts. At one end the junction does not follow the germline gene, possibly because of a read error. This rearrangement joins TRBV7-2 to TRBJ1-1, with TRBD1 matching over 9 bases. The CDR3 covers 13 residues. The V gene's germline CDR1 is SGHTA and CDR2 FQGNSA. Here the CDR3 DNA reads TGTGCCAGCAGCATGGGACAGGGTGTCGAGCCTCTCTTT. This gives the protein CASSMGQGVEPLF. Full variable domain (remainder filled in from reference TRBV7-2 and TRBJ1-1): GAGVSQSPSNKVTEKGKDVELRCDPISGHTALYWYRQSLGQGLEFLIYFQGNSAPDKSGLPSDRFSAERTGGSVSTLTIQRTQQEDSAVYLCASSMGQGVEPLFGQGTRLTVV.

The chain links TRBV7-9 to TRBJ2-3; 7 nucleotides agree with TRBD1. The CDR3 totals 14 residues. Trimming removed 5 bases from V and 4 bases from J; junction bases left unmatched: 6. Germline lookup yields CDR1 SEHNR and CDR2 FQNEAQ (reference sequence). This CDR3 reads CASSKTGTADTQYF. The CDR3 nucleotides are TGTGCCAGCAGCAAGACAGGGACAGCAGATACGCAGTATTTT.

V usage is TRBV7-3 and J usage is TRBJ1-1; D gene ambiguous. Germline CDR1 and CDR2: SGHTA and FQGTGA. This CDR3 spans 12 amino acids. With 5 bases removed from V and 6 bases from J, the gap between germline ends came to 10 bases. DNA for the CDR3: TGTGCCAGCAGCCCCCCGCCCTCTGAAGCTTTCTTT. Amino acids: CASSPPPSEAFF. The entire variable domain, with the rest obtained from reference TRBV7-3 and TRBJ1-1, is as follows: GAGVSQTPSNKVTEKGKYVELRCDPISGHTALYWYRQSLGQGPEFLIYFQGTGAADDSGLPNDRFFAVRPEGSVSTLKIQRTERGDSAVYLCASSPPPSEAFFGQGTRLTVV.

This clonotype has just a few counts. This sequence joins TRBV3-1 and TRBJ2-1; a weak D match, TRBD2 (6 bases). V shed 1 base and J shed 0 bases, with 13 bases lying between them. The length of the CDR3 is 17 residues. Germline CDR1 and CDR2: LGHDT and YNNKEL (reference sequence). The DNA for the CDR3 is TGTGCCAGCAGCCAAGCTCCGGAGGGATACTCCTACAATGAGCAGTTCTTC. It specifies CASSQAPEGYSYNEQFF.

The chain uses TRBV14 and TRBJ1-1, with a possible D match to TRBD1 (5 bases). Trimming stripped 3 bases from V and 5 bases from J, with 13 bases between. CDR1 and CDR2 (germline): SGHDN, FVKESK. CDR3 length: 14 amino acids. The CDR3 is CASSQLGTGTEAFF. The CDR3 region has the DNA TGTGCCAGCAGCCAGCTCGGGACGGGGACTGAAGCTTTCTTT.

This rearrangement joins TRBV7-9 to TRBJ1-4; TRBD1 might be the D (5 bases). The V gene's germline CDR1 is SEHNR and CDR2 FQNEAQ (reference sequence). The CDR3 runs to 19 residues. The V gene lost 5 bases and the J gene lost 4 bases, with 26 bases spanning the gap. The CDR3 DNA reads as TGTGCCAGCAGCCCTCCGGGGGACGAATCCTACCCTATTAATGAAAAACTGTTTTTT. Amino acid sequence: CASSPPGDESYPINEKLFF.

The V gene is TRBV28, the J gene TRBJ1-1; 7 bases are shared with TRBD1. CDR1 and CDR2 (germline): MDHEN, SYDVKM. After removal of 7 bases from V and 6 bases from J, the junction contained 11 bases not matched to a gene. CDR3 size: 14 residues. The CDR3, as DNA: TGTGCCAGCACCCCAGACAGGGTGAAGGCTGAAGCTTTCTTT. Translated, it gives CASTPDRVKAEAFF.

V is TRBV20-1 and J is TRBJ1-5, with TRBD1 matching over 7 bases. This CDR3 contains 15 residues. Germline V CDR1 and CDR2: DFQATT, SNEGSKA (reference sequence). J lost 4 bases, V lost 3 bases, and 9 bases had no gene match. CDR3 nucleotides: TGCAGTGCTAGGGTAAGCCGGGACAGAAATCAGCCCCAGCATTTT. Translating gives CSARVSRDRNQPQHF.

This clonotype turned up a few times. This chain uses TRBV28 with TRBJ2-4; D is unclear. The V and J ends lost 3 bases and 8 bases respectively, with 8 bases between them. Germline lookup yields CDR1 MDHEN and CDR2 SYDVKM. This CDR3 has 12 residues. CDR3: CASSFVFDIQYF. DNA for the CDR3: TGTGCCAGCAGTTTTGTTTTCGACATTCAGTACTTC.

This clonotype was counted between two and nine times. The V gene is TRBV20-1, the J gene TRBJ2-1, with TRBD2 matching over 10 bases. Looked up from germline, CDR1 is DFQATT and CDR2 is SNEGSKA (reference sequence). This CDR3 is built from 15 residues. Unmatched junction bases numbered 1, after V lost 0 bases and J lost 2 bases. CDR3 loop: CSARDLAGAYNEQFF. CDR3 DNA sequence: TGCAGTGCTAGAGACCTAGCGGGGGCCTACAATGAGCAGTTCTTC.

The sample holds many counts of this clonotype. The chain employs TRBV4-2 and TRBJ2-3; the match to TRBD2 covers 10 bases. The germline CDR1 and CDR2 sequences are LGHNA and YNFKEQ. The CDR3 length is 16 residues. V shed 0 bases, J shed 1 base, and the junction held 1 base outside the gene matches. This CDR3 reads CASSQDLAGGTDTQYF. DNA of the CDR3: TGTGCCAGCAGCCAAGATCTAGCGGGGGGCACAGATACGCAGTATTTT.

The chain employs TRBV14 and TRBJ1-1; D uncertain. Germline CDR1 reads SGHDN; CDR2 reads FVKESK. V was pared by 8 bases and J by 4 bases, with 11 bases between. This CDR3 is built from 12 residues. The CDR3 nucleotides read TGTGCCAGCGGAGGGCTCGGCACTGAAGCTTTCTTT. Translation gives CASGGLGTEAFF.